The rows below give T cell receptor beta chains drawn from one sample of a study of CD8+CD57+ T cells in acquired aplastic anemia. TCRdb ran MiXCR on the reads and lists one entry per CDR3 protein. The data contain some 410,000 distinct CDR3 sequences, under 80% of them singletons. The source material was sorted CD4+, CD8+, or CD8+CD57+ T cells (not recorded which) from PBMCs. These receptors originate from a human donor in good health, serving as a control. Each CDR3 is given with its conserved first and last residue. The D gene is left open where the match is weak. Size is stated for part of the rows, as once, few or many counts, or as a class when the clone is expanded.

size	V	D	J	CDR3	DNA
-	TRBV7-8	-	TRBJ1-5	CASSQQGTDQIQHF	TGTGCCAGCAGCCAACAGGGTACCGATCAGATCCAGCATTTT
-	TRBV12-3/TRBV12-4	-	TRBJ1-5	CASTEQGGQPQHF	TGTGCCAGCACCGAACAGGGCGGTCAGCCCCAGCATTTT
-	TRBV5-5	TRBD2	TRBJ2-1	CASSRRGGVNEQFF	TGTGCCAGCAGCCGGCGCGGGGGGGTCAATGAGCAGTTCTTC
-	TRBV5-1	-	TRBJ2-6	CASKYRATISGANVLTF	TGCGCCAGCAAATACAGGGCAACTATCTCTGGGGCCAACGTCCTGACTTTC
once	TRBV27	TRBD2	TRBJ2-1	CASSAGLAAIDTQFF	TGTGCCAGCAGCGCCGGACTAGCGGCGATAGATACGCAGTTCTTC
many	TRBV30	-	TRBJ1-6	CAWNPSRYNSPLHF	TGTGCCTGGAACCCCTCTCGCTATAATTCACCCCTCCACTTT
-	TRBV12-3/TRBV12-4	-	TRBJ1-3	CASSFLDQAGNTIYF	TGTGCCAGCAGCTTCCTGGACCAGGCTGGAAACACCATATATTTT
-	TRBV5-1	TRBD2	TRBJ2-5	CASSWTREGETQYF	TGTGCCAGCAGCTGGACACGGGAGGGCGAGACCCAGTACTTC
-	TRBV12-3/TRBV12-4	TRBD1	TRBJ1-4	CASSGGRGSHEKLFF	TGTGCCAGCAGTGGAGGCAGGGGGTCGCATGAAAAACTGTTTTTT
-	TRBV5-1	-	TRBJ2-3	CASSSVRGSQYF	TGCGCCAGCAGCTCCGTCAGGGGTTCGCAGTATTTT
-	TRBV19	TRBD1	TRBJ1-5	CASSSPGTGGQPQHF	TGTGCCAGTAGTAGCCCCGGGACAGGGGGTCAGCCCCAGCATTTT
many	TRBV20-1	-	TRBJ2-1	CSAPPGSSYNEQFF	TGCAGTGCCCCTCCAGGGAGCTCCTACAATGAGCAGTTCTTC